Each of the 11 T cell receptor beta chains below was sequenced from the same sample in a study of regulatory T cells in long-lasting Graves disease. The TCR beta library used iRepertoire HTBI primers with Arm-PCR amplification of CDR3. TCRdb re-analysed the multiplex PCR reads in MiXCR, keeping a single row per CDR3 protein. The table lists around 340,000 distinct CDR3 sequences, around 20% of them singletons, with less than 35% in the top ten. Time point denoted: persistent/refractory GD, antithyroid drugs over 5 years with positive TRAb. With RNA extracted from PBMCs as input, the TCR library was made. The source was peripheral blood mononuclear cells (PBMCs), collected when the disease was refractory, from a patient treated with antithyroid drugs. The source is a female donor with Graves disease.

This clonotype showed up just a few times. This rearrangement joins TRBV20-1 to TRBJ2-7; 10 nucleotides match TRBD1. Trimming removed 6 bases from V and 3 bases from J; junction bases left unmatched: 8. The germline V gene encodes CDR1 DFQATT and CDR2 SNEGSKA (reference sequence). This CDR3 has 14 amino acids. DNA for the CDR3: TGCAGTGCCAAGAGGGGACAGGGGAACTACGAGCAGTACTTC. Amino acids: CSAKRGQGNYEQYF.

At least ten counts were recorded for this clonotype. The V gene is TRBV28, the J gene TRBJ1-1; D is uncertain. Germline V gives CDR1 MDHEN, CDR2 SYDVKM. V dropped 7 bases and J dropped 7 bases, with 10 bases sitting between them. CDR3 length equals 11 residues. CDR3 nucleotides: TGTGCCAGCAACCGGAACCTTGAAGCTTTCTTT. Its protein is CASNRNLEAFF.

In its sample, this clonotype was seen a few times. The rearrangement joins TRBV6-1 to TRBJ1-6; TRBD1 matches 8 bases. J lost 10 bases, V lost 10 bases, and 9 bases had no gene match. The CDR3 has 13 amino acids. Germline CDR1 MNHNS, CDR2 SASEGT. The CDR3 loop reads CATLGQGGSPLHF. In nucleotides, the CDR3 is TGTGCCACCCTAGGACAGGGAGGATCACCCCTCCACTTT.

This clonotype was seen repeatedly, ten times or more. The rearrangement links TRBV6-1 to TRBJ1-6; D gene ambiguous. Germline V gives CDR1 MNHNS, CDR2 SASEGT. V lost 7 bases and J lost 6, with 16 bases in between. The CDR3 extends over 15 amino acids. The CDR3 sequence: CASTGVGLTNSPLHF. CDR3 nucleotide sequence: TGTGCCAGCACCGGAGTAGGGCTTACTAATTCACCCCTCCACTTT.

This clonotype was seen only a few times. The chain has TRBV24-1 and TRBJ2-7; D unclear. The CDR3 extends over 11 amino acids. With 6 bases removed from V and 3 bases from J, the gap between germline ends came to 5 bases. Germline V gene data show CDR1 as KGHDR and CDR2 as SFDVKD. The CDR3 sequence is CATSINYEQYF. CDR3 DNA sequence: TGTGCCACCAGTATCAACTACGAGCAGTACTTC.

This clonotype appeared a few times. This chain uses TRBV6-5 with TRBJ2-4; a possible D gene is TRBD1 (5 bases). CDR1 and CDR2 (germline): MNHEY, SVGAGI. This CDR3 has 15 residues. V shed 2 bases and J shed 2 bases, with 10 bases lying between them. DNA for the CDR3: TGTGCCAGCAGTTACACCCCAGGGTCCAAAAACATTCAGTACTTC. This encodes CASSYTPGSKNIQYF.

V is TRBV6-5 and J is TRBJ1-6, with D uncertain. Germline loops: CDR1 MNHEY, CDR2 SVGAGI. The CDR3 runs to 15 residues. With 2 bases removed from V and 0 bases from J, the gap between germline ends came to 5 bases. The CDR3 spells CASSYQSSYNSPLHF. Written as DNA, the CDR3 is TGTGCCAGCAGTTACCAGAGCTCCTATAATTCACCCCTCCACTTT.

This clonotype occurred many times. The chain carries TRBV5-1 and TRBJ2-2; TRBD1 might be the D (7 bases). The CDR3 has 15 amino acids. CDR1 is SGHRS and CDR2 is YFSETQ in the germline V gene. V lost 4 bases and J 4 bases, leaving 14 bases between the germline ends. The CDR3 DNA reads TGCGCCAGCAGCCGCGGGACAGCCTCCACCGGGGAGCTGTTTTTT. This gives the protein CASSRGTASTGELFF.

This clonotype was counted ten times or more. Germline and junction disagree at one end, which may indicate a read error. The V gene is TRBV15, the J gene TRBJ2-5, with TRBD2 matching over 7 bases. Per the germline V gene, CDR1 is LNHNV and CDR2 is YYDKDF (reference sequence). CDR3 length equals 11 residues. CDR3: CATSRDRLAQF. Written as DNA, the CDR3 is TGTGCCACCAGCAGAGACCGACTAGCCCAGTTC.

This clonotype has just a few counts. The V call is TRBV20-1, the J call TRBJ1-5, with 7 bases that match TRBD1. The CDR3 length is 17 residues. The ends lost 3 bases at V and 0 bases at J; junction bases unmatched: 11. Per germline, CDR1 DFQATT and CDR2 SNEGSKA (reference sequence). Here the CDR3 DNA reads TGCAGTGCTAGTATTCCGGGACAGAGATATAGCAATCAGCCCCAGCATTTT. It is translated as CSASIPGQRYSNQPQHF.

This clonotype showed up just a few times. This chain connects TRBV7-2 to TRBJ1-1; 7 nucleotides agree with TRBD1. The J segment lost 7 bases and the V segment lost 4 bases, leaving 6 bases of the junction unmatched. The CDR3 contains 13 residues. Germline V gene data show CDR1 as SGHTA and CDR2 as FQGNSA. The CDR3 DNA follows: TGTGCCAGCAGCTGGGGGGACAGCCGTGAAGCTTTCTTT. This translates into CASSWGDSREAFF. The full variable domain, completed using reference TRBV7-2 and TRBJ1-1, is GAGVSQSPSNKVTEKGKDVELRCDPISGHTALYWYRQSLGQGLEFLIYFQGNSAPDKSGLPSDRFSAERTGGSVSTLTIQRTQQEDSAVYLCASSWGDSREAFFGQGTRLTVV.